Below, one TCR beta chain is given with its context. Its target is not known. CD4+ T cells that had been cultured provided DNA sequenced with the Oncomine TCR Beta short-read assay. Cultures of CD4+ T cells served as the source for extracting genomic DNA. Each CDR3 protein gets one entry after TCRdb re-called the PCR reads with MiXCR. The sample holds fewer than 8,000 distinct CDR3 sequences; around 30% are singletons and the top ten take less than 15%. Germline CDR1 and CDR2: KGHSH and LQKENI. Trimming left V 2 bases short and J 1 base short, with 5 bases between. The CDR3 sequence is 13 residues long. The source of the sample is a study of vaccination and CD4 T cells after COVID-19. This sample's treatment: roughly 10-day PBMC culture with coronavirus spike peptide pools or control peptides (ViraFEST assay). Unexposed donor CD4+ T cells predated the COVID-19 pandemic, collected 2011-2018. Every well contained some 1.9 million PBMCs, which were grown with around 9.4 IU/ml IL-2 and approximately 9.5 ug/ml peptide pools.

The chain carries TRBV18 and TRBJ1-1; D unclear. The sequenced material came from CD4+ T cells from blood, cultured in vitro. This clonotype originated in a human donor in good health. For the CDR3, the DNA is TGTGCCAGCTCACCAACAGAGAACACTGAAGCTTTCTTT. Encoded protein: CASSPTENTEAFF.